This is a list of T cell receptor beta chains from one sample in a study of blood T cell repertoires in COVID-19. Libraries were prepared by immunoSEQ multiplex PCR; TCRdb keeps only in-frame clonotypes and omits some of them. The table includes roughly 260,000 clones, about nine tenths detected once. The sequenced sample consisted of peripheral blood. Receptors were obtained from a woman in her twenties or thirties with COVID-19, enrolled during active disease. The CDR3 runs from the conserved cysteine through the conserved F or W. A D gene is named only where the DNA matches it firmly. Part of the rows lack a size; the others show once, few, many or a class for expanded clones.

j_call | d_call | v_call | clone_size | cdr3_aa | cdr3_nt
TRBJ2-7 | - | TRBV13 | - | CASSRQLYEQYF | TGTGCCAGCAGCCGACAGTTGTACGAGCAGTACTTC
TRBJ1-5 | - | TRBV30 | - | CAWTTGDFSNQPQHF | TGTGCCTGGACCACCGGGGACTTTTCAAATCAGCCCCAGCATTTT
TRBJ2-5 | TRBD2 | TRBV4-3 | - | CASSRSGREETQYF | TGCGCCAGCTCCCGAAGCGGGAGGGAAGAGACCCAGTACTTC
TRBJ1-2 | TRBD1 | TRBV4-2 | many | CASSQDSRTGRNYGYTF | TGTGCCAGCAGCCAAGATTCCCGGACAGGGCGAAACTATGGCTACACCTTC
TRBJ1-6 | - | TRBV3-1/TRBV3-2 | once | CASSRSEGSYNSPLHF | TGTGCCAGCAGCCGGTCGGAGGGCTCCTATAATTCACCCCTCCACTTT
TRBJ2-2 | - | TRBV4-3 | - | CASSQGVGGNTGELFF | TGCGCCAGCAGCCAAGGGGTGGGAGGGAACACCGGGGAGCTGTTTTTT
TRBJ2-7 | - | TRBV2 | few | CASSETTRIEQYF | TGTGCCAGCAGTGAAACGACTAGGATCGAGCAGTACTTC
TRBJ2-7 | TRBD2 | TRBV28 | - | CASRLAGSSYEQYF | TGTGCCAGCAGATTAGCGGGGAGCTCCTACGAGCAGTACTTC
TRBJ2-5 | - | TRBV5-1 | - | CASSLEHQTQYF | TGCGCCAGCAGCTTGGAACACCAGACCCAGTACTTC
TRBJ2-7 | - | TRBV9 | - | CASSVGGGNPYEQYF | TGTGCCAGCAGCGTAGGGGGAGGAAACCCCTACGAGCAGTACTTC
TRBJ2-5 | - | TRBV2 | few | CASSMGGGETQYF | TGTGCCAGCAGTATGGGAGGAGGAGAGACCCAGTACTTC
TRBJ2-7 | - | TRBV5-1 | - | CASSLVLLGEQYF | TGCGCCAGCAGCTTGGTCCTTCTCGGCGAGCAGTACTTC
TRBJ2-2 | TRBD2 | TRBV6-5 | - | CATGRAEAGELFF | TGTGCCACGGGGAGGGCGGAAGCCGGGGAGCTGTTTTTT
TRBJ2-1 | TRBD2 | TRBV14 | - | CASGTLAGGYNEQFF | TGTGCCAGCGGAACGCTAGCGGGAGGGTACAATGAGCAGTTCTTC
TRBJ2-7 | TRBD2 | TRBV28 | - | CATWGLLAGVGEQYF | TGTGCCACCTGGGGACTACTAGCGGGAGTGGGCGAGCAGTACTTC
TRBJ2-1 | - | TRBV11-3 | - | CASSLGGRGNEQFF | TGTGCCAGCAGCTTAGGCGGACGGGGCAATGAGCAGTTCTTC